The 28 T cell receptor beta chains given below trace back to one sample, sequenced in a study of chemoradiotherapy in HPV16-positive cancers. Sequencing used immunoSEQ multiplex PCR; TCRdb keeps in-frame clones, though not all of them. The sample includes some 12,000 clones, about four fifths of them seen just once. The sample was acquired from a patient who underwent chemoradiotherapy. The receptors derive from a human donor with HPV-associated anogenital cancer.

This clone came up once. The J gene is TRBJ1-2, the V gene TRBV28; unclear D gene. The CDR3 extends over 13 amino acids. Trimming left V 3 bases short and J 2 bases short, with 7 bases between. Per the germline V gene, CDR1 is MDHEN and CDR2 is SYDVKM. CDR3 sequence (DNA): TGTGCCAGCAGTTTGCGGACCAACTATGGCTACACCTTC. Protein sequence: CASSLRTNYGYTF.

The V gene is TRBV6-6, the J gene TRBJ1-1, with D possibly being TRBD1 (6 bases). Trimming left V 5 bases short and J 1 base short, with 8 bases between. Germline V gene data show CDR1 as MNHNY and CDR2 as SVGAGI (reference sequence). The CDR3 is made up of 13 amino acids. The CDR3 DNA sequence: TGTGCCAGCAGTAACAGGGAGAACACTGAAGCTTTCTTT. This codes for CASSNRENTEAFF.

The genes are TRBV13 and TRBJ2-1, with D perhaps matching TRBD2 (5 bases). V dropped 0 bases and J dropped 0 bases, with 9 bases sitting between them. The CDR3 runs to 16 residues. In germline, CDR1 is PRHDT, CDR2 FYEKMQ (reference sequence). CDR3 loop: CASSLGGTSSYNEQFF. In DNA, the CDR3 is TGTGCCAGCAGCTTAGGCGGCACTAGCTCCTACAATGAGCAGTTCTTC.

This chain joins TRBV4-1 and TRBJ1-3; weak D call: TRBD1 (5 bases). Deletions cut 1 base from V and 3 bases from J, with 10 bases between. Germline V gene sequence: CDR1 MGHRA, CDR2 YSYEKL. The CDR3 sequence is 15 residues long. In DNA, the CDR3 is TGCGCCAGCAGCCAAGGTCTGACAGTTGGAAACACCATATATTTT. It translates to CASSQGLTVGNTIYF.

This chain uses TRBV5-6 with TRBJ1-3; D might be TRBD1 (5 bases). Trimming stripped 2 bases from V and 2 bases from J, with 8 bases between. Germline lookup yields CDR1 SGHDT and CDR2 YYEEEE. The CDR3 totals 14 residues. As DNA, the CDR3 is TGTGCCAGCAGCTTTTCGACAGCTGGAAACACCATATATTTT. This sequence encodes CASSFSTAGNTIYF.

The CDR3 reads CAWSVPGVGVGEKLFF. CDR3 DNA sequence: TGTGCCTGGAGTGTACCAGGGGTAGGGGTAGGTGAAAAACTGTTTTTT. This chain links TRBV30 with TRBJ1-4, with a tentative D call TRBD1 (6 bases). Germline V gives CDR1 GTSNPN, CDR2 SVGIG (reference sequence). V was clipped by 0 bases and J by 7 bases, with 18 bases between them. This CDR3 spans 16 amino acids.

V usage is TRBV6-6 and J usage is TRBJ2-3; possible D gene TRBD2, 7 bases. Trimming cost V 7 bases and J 2 bases, with 13 bases left between them. The CDR3 spans 14 residues. Looked up from germline, CDR1 is MNHNY and CDR2 is SVGAGI (reference sequence). The CDR3 DNA reads as TGTGCCAGCATCTCCGGGGGGCCCACAGATACGCAGTATTTT. This sequence encodes CASISGGPTDTQYF.

The V and J genes are TRBV2 and TRBJ2-3; D is possibly TRBD2 (6 bases). The CDR3 contains 15 residues. Per germline, CDR1 SNHLY and CDR2 FYNNEI. V shed 2 bases and J shed 3 bases, with 12 bases lying between them. The CDR3 nucleotides read TGTGCCAGCAGTGAACAGAGACTAGGAACAGATACGCAGTATTTT. As protein: CASSEQRLGTDTQYF.

The chain is built from TRBV18 and TRBJ2-4; D is uncertain. Looked up from germline, CDR1 is KGHSH and CDR2 is LQKENI. V was shortened by 2 bases and J by 5 bases, with 4 bases between the two germline ends. The CDR3 is made up of 12 amino acids. CDR3 in amino acids: CASSPGENIQYF. DNA of the CDR3: TGTGCCAGCTCACCAGGGGAAAACATTCAGTACTTC.

V gene TRBV7-3 combines with J gene TRBJ2-1; TRBD2 matches at 9 bases. The junction had 8 bases not matched to a gene; V was cut back by 2 bases and J by 9 bases. The CDR3 has 15 amino acids. Germline lookup yields CDR1 SGHTA and CDR2 FQGTGA. Here the CDR3 reads CASSLGGGRGPEQFF. The CDR3 DNA reads as TGTGCCAGCAGCTTAGGGGGCGGGAGGGGGCCTGAGCAGTTCTTC.

The chain recombines TRBV11-3 with TRBJ2-1; D may be TRBD1 (5 bases). The CDR3 covers 15 residues. The V end was cut by 3 bases, the J end by 5 bases, with 14 bases between. Per the germline V gene, CDR1 is SGHNT and CDR2 is YENEEA. CDR3 bases: TGTGCCAGCAGCTTGGGGTACCGGACAAACAATGAGCAGTTCTTC. This translates into CASSLGYRTNNEQFF.

The chain is built from TRBV30 and TRBJ1-5, with 9 bases matching TRBD1. V shed 2 bases, J shed 6 bases, and the junction held 5 bases outside the gene matches. The CDR3 covers 14 residues. CDR1 is GTSNPN, CDR2 SVGIG, per germline (reference sequence). Written as DNA, the CDR3 is TGTGCCTGGAGTCTGGGACAGGGAACTCAGCCCCAGCATTTT. Translating gives CAWSLGQGTQPQHF.

This clone is a singleton in its sample. The CDR3 here is CASSYSGPPGSGEQFF. The CDR3 nucleotides read TGTGCCAGCAGTTACTCGGGGCCCCCTGGCTCGGGTGAGCAGTTCTTC. The chain is built from TRBV6-5 and TRBJ2-1; possible D gene TRBD1, 5 bases. V lost 0 bases and J 9 bases, leaving 18 bases between the germline ends. Per the germline V gene, CDR1 is MNHEY and CDR2 is SVGAGI. There are 16 residues in the CDR3.

The chain links TRBV6-5 to TRBJ2-5; the match to TRBD2 covers 10 bases. The CDR3 length is 15 residues. Germline values: CDR1 MNHEY, CDR2 SVGAGI. After removal of 5 bases from V and 4 bases from J, the junction contained 7 bases not matched to a gene. DNA of the CDR3: TGTGCCAGCAGTAAGACTAGCGGGTTGGGAGAGACCCAGTACTTC. Protein product: CASSKTSGLGETQYF.

CDR3 DNA sequence: TGTGCCAGCAGCCCCGGTACTGGACCCTTTTATGAGCAGTTCTTC. This sequence encodes CASSPGTGPFYEQFF. The chain couples TRBV7-9 to TRBJ2-1; D remains ambiguous. Deletions cut 5 bases from V and 8 bases from J, with 19 bases between. Per germline, CDR1 SEHNR and CDR2 FQNEAQ (reference sequence). This CDR3 is built from 15 residues.

This chain joins TRBV28 and TRBJ2-1; D is ambiguous. V was clipped by 6 bases and J by 7 bases, with 4 bases between them. From germline, CDR1 is MDHEN and CDR2 SYDVKM. CDR3 length: 10 residues. The CDR3 coding sequence is TGTGCCAGCAGCTTTAATGAGCAGTTCTTC. Translating gives CASSFNEQFF.

Of note for this clone: An end of the junction does not agree with germline; a read error may underlie this. The chain has TRBV7-7 and TRBJ2-2; perhaps D is TRBD1 or TRBD2 (6 bases each). This CDR3 has 15 amino acids. The germline gives CDR1 SSHAT, CDR2 FNYEAQ (reference sequence). This CDR3 is CASSFEQGGTGELFF. The CDR3 nucleotides are TGTGCTAGCAGCTTCGAACAGGGAGGTACCGGGGAGCTGTTTTTT.

V and J are TRBV2 and TRBJ1-3; D is undetermined. Trimming pared 7 bases from V and 0 bases from J, leaving 13 bases between. The length of the CDR3 is 15 residues. Looked up from germline, CDR1 is SNHLY and CDR2 is FYNNEI. The CDR3 DNA is TGTGCCAGCAACTTTTGGACCAGCTCTGGAAACACCATATATTTT. Encoded protein: CASNFWTSSGNTIYF.

This chain uses TRBV5-1 with TRBJ1-1; 7 bases match TRBD1. V shed 0 bases and J 11 bases; nucleotides not matched to a gene: 13. The CDR3 consists of 15 residues. Per the germline V gene, CDR1 is SGHRS and CDR2 is YFSETQ. CDR3 sequence: CASSLVPGGSRKAFF. DNA for the CDR3: TGCGCCAGCAGCTTGGTTCCAGGGGGGAGTAGGAAGGCTTTCTTT.

V usage is TRBV6-5 and J usage is TRBJ1-2; 7 bases are a match to TRBD1. CDR1 is MNHEY, CDR2 SVGAGI, per germline. The trim removed 8 bases at V and 1 base at J, leaving 1 base unmatched. CDR3 length: 12 amino acids. The CDR3, as DNA: TGTGCCAGCGGGGACAGTAACTATGGCTACACCTTC. This gives the protein CASGDSNYGYTF.

In DNA form, the CDR3 reads TGTGCCAGCAGCCCCACAGGGCTGGGAAATTCACCCCTCCACTTT. Protein: CASSPTGLGNSPLHF. This chain links TRBV9 with TRBJ1-6; tentatively, D is TRBD1 (6 bases). CDR1 and CDR2 (germline): SGDLS, YYNGEE. This CDR3 has 15 residues. Trimming left V 4 bases short and J 7 bases short, with 15 bases between.

CDR3 region: CASSVAPGLDSGANVLTF. DNA for the CDR3: TGTGCCAGCAGCGTAGCCCCGGGACTCGACTCTGGGGCCAACGTCCTGACTTTC. The chain links TRBV9 to TRBJ2-6; TRBD2 is a possible D gene (6 bases). The CDR3 is 18 amino acids. Germline CDR1 and CDR2: SGDLS and YYNGEE. V was clipped by 0 bases and J by 0 bases, with 13 bases between them.

The chain uses TRBV2 and TRBJ2-5, with 7 bases identical to TRBD1. Germline values: CDR1 SNHLY, CDR2 FYNNEI. Germline trimming cut 6 bases from V and 5 bases from J; bases unmatched to any gene: 9. This CDR3 region has 14 residues. The CDR3 region has the DNA TGTGCCAGCAGACCTGACAGGGCTCGGGAGACCCAGTACTTC. Translated: CASRPDRARETQYF.

This sequence joins TRBV5-4 and TRBJ1-2; TRBD1 is a possible D gene (5 bases). CDR1 is SGHNT and CDR2 is YYREEE in the germline V gene (reference sequence). The CDR3 is 16 residues long. Trimming stripped 3 bases from V and 4 bases from J, with 19 bases between. CDR3 nucleotide sequence: TGTGCCAGCAGCTCAATTGGGGACGGCCGTTTCTATGGCTACACCTTC. The encoded protein is CASSSIGDGRFYGYTF.

This clone occurred a few times. The chain carries TRBV11-2 and TRBJ2-7; TRBD1 agrees at 8 bases. The J segment lost 10 bases and the V segment lost 0 bases, leaving 5 bases of the junction unmatched. CDR1 SGHAT and CDR2 FQNNGV come from the germline V gene. CDR3 length: 13 residues. The CDR3 DNA reads TGTGCCAGCAGCTTAGATGGGACAGGCATACAGTACTTC. It encodes CASSLDGTGIQYF.

The rearrangement links TRBV27 to TRBJ1-2, with 7 bases aligning to TRBD1. CDR3 length: 18 amino acids. Germline V gives CDR1 MNHEY, CDR2 SMNVEV (reference sequence). V shed 2 bases, J shed 6 bases, and the junction held 18 bases outside the gene matches. Written as DNA, the CDR3 is TGTGCCAGCAGTTTAAACGTGGAGAACAGGGGTAATAGGGATGGCTACACCTTC. As protein: CASSLNVENRGNRDGYTF.

This rearrangement joins TRBV30 to TRBJ1-2, with 8 nucleotides matching TRBD1. The CDR3 is 13 amino acids. V trimming: 7 bases; J trimming: 4 bases; junction bases outside the gene matches: 8. Germline CDR1 reads GTSNPN; CDR2 reads SVGIG (reference sequence). The CDR3 DNA sequence: TGTGCCTCCGGTCGGGACAGGCCCTATGGCTACACCTTC. Its protein is CASGRDRPYGYTF.

As DNA, the CDR3 is TGCGCCAGCAGTGATCCAGGGGCTGGAAACACCATATATTTT. It is translated as CASSDPGAGNTIYF. This chain joins TRBV5-1 and TRBJ1-3; a weak D match, TRBD1 (6 bases). V was shortened by 5 bases and J by 2 bases, with 11 bases between the two germline ends. Germline assignment: CDR1 SGHRS and CDR2 YFSETQ. The CDR3 extends over 14 amino acids.